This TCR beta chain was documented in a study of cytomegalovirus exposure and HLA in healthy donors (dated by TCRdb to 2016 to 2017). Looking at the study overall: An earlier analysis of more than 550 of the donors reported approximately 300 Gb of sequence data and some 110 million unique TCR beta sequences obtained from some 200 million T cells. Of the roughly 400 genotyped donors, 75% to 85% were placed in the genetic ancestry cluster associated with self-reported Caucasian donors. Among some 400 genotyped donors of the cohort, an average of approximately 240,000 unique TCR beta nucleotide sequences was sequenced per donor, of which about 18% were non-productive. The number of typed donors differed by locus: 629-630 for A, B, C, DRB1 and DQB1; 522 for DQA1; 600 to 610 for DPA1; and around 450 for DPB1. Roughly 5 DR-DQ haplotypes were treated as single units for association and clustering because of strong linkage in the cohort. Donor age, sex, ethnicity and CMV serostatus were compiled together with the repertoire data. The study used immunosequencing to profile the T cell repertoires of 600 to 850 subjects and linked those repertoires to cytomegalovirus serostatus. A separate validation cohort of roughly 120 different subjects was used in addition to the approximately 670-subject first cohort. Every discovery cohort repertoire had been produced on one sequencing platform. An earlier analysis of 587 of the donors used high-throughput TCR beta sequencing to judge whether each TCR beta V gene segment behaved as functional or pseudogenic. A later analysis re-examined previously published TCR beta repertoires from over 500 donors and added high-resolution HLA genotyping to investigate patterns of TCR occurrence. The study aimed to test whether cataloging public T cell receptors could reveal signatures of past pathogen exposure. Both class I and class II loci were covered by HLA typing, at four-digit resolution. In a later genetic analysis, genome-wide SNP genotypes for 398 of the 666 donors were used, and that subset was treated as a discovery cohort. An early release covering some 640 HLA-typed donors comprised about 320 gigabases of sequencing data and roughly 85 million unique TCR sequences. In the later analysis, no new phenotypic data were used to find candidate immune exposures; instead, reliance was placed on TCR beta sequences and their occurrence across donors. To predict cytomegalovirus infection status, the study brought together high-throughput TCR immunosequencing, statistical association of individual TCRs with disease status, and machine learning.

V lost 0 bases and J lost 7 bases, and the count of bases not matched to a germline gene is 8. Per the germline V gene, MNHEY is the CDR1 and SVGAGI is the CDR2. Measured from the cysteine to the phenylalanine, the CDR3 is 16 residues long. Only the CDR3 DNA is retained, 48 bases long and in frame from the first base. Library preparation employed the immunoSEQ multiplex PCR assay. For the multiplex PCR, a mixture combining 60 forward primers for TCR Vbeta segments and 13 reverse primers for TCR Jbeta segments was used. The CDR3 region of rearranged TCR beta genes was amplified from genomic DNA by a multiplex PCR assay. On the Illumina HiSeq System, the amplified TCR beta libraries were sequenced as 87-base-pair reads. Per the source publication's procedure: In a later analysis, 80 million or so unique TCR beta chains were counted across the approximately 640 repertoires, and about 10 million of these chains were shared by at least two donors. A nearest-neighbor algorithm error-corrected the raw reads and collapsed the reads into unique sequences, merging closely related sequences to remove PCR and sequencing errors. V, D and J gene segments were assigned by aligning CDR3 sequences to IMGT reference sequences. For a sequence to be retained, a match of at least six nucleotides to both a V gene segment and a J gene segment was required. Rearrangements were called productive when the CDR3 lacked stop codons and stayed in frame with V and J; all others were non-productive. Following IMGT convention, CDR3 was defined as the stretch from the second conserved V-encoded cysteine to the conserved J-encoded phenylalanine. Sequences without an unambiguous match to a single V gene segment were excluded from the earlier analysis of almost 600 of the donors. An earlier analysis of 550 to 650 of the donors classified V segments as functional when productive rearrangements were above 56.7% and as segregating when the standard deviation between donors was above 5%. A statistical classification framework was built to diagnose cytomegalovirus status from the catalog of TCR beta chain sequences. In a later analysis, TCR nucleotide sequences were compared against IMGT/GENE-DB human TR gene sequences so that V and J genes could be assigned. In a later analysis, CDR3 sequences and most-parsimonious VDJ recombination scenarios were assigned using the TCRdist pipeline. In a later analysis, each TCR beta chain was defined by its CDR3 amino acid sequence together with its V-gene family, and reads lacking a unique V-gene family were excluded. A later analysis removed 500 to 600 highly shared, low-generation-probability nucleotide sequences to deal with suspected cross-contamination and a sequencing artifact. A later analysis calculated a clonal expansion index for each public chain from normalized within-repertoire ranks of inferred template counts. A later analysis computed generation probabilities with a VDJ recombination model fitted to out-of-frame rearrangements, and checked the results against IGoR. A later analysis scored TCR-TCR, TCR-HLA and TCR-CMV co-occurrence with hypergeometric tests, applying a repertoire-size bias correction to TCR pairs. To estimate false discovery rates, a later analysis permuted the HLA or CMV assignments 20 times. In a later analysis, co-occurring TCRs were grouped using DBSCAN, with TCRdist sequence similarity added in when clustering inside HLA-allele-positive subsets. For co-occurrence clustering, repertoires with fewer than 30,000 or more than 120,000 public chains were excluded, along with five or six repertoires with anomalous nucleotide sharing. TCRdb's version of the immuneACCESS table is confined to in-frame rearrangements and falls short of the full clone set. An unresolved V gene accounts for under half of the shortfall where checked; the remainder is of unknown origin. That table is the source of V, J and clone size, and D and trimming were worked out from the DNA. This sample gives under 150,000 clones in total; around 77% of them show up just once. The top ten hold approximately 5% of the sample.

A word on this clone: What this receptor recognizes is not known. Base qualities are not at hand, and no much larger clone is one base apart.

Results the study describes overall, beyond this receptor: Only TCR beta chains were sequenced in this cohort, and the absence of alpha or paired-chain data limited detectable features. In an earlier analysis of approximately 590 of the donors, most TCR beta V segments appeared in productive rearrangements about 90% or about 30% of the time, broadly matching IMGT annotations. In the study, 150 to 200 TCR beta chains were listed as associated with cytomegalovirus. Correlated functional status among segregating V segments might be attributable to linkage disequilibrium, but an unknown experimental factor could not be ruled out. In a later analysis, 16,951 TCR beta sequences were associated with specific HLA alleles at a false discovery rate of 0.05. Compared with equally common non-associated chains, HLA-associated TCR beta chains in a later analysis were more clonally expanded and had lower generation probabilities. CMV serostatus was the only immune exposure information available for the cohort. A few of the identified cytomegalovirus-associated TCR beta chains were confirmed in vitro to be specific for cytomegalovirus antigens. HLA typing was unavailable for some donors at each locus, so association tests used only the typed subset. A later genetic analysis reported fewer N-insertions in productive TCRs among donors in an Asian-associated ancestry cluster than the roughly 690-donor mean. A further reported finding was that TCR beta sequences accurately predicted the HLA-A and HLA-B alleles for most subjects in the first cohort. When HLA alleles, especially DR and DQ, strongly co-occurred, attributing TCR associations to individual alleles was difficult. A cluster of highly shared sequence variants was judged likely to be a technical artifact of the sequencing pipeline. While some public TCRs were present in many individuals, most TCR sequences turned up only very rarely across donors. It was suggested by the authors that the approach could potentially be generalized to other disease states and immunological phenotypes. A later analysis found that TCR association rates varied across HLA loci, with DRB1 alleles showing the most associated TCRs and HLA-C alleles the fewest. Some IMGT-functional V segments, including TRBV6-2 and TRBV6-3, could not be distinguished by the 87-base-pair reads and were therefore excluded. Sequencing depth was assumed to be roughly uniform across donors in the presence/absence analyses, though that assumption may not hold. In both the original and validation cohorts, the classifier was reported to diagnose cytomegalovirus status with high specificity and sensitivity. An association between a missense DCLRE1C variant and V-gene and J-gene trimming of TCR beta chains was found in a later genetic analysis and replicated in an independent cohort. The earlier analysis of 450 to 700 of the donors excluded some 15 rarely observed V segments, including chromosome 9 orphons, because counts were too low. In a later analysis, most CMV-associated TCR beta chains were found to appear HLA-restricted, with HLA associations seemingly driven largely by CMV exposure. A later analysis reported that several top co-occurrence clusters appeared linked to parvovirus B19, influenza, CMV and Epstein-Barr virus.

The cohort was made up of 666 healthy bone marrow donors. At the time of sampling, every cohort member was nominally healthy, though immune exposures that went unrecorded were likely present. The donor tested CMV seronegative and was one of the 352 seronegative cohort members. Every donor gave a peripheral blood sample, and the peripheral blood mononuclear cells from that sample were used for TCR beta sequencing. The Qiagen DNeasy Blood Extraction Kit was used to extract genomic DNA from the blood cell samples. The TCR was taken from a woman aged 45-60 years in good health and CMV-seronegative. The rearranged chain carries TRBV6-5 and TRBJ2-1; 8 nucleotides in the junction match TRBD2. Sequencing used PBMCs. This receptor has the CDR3 CASSYSPGLGINEQFF. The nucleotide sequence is TGTGCCAGCAGTTACTCTCCGGGACTAGGTATAAATGAGCAGTTCTTC.